This TCR beta chain was retrieved from a study of T cells after yellow fever vaccination (dated by TCRdb to the late 2010s). General notes on the study: The SMART-Seq v4 Ultra Low Input RNA kit was used to prepare libraries from fractions with low cell numbers. Bulk TCR alpha and beta repertoires were sequenced longitudinally to track T-cell clones before and after primary and booster YFV17D yellow fever vaccination. Two healthy male donors made up the cohort, one aged 18 to 30 years and the other aged 30 to 40 years. Blood samples were taken at several timepoints before and after primary and secondary immunization, and bulk PBMC replicates and cell subsets were isolated.

TCR cDNA was synthesized by 5'RACE template switching, which introduced a universal primer site and unique molecular identifiers. Priming of cDNA synthesis was performed from both the TCR alpha and TCR beta constant segments. Two PCR steps were used to amplify libraries, with sample barcodes and sequencing adapters being added in the second step. Sequencing of the libraries was done on either Illumina HiSeq 2500 (2x100 bp) or NovaSeq (2x150 bp). From the authors' description of their analysis: Reads were demultiplexed and collapsed into UMI consensus sequences with MIGEC, and V(D)J alignment was performed with MiXCR. Using edgeR on replicate PBMC samples, clonotypes were called vaccine-responding if FDR was below 0.01 and the log2 fold change was above 5 up to day 15. CD4 or CD8 identity was assigned to each bulk clonotype according to whether the clonotype was present at higher abundance in the sequenced CD4 repertoire or the sequenced CD8 repertoire. Through fastp at Q25 and MiXCR, TCRdb rebuilt clones from the public reads, retaining in-frame beta chains. Records with the same CDR3 protein are collapsed into one entry carrying the most frequent genes and DNA. TCRdb assigned the V and J calls; the authors' analysis was not used. In this sample the table shows about 630,000 distinct CDR3 sequences, over 9% of which occur a single time. The ten top clones hold 15% of the sample.

Overall results and qualifications from the work: A small fraction of clonotypes appeared in both the CD4 and CD8 compartments, likely as a result of convergent recombination. Because the study included only two donors, the extent to which the findings can be generalized is limited. Most clones expanded after primary vaccination (almost 97% of CD4 and 88% of CD8) were re-detected after the booster, suggesting that broad memory maintenance occurred. The secondary T-cell response was weaker than the primary response but faster, peaking on day 5 instead of day 15. Computational filtering was needed because FACS-sorted repertoires could contain abundant contaminating clonotypes from the bulk population.

From its cysteine to its phenylalanine, the CDR3 spans 17 amino acids. The sequence is cut down to CDR3 DNA, 51 bases in frame from base 1. V ends up 1 base short and J 2 bases short, with an unmatched junction base count of 11. CDR1 and CDR2 (SGHTA, FQGNSA) derive from the germline V gene. The sample's treatment or condition label is to be understood as: live attenuated yellow fever vaccine strain. At every blood-draw timepoint, two biological replicates of bulk PBMCs were collected. A standard Ficoll-Paque protocol was used to isolate PBMCs from peripheral blood. TriZol was used to extract RNA from bulk PBMCs, CD4 and CD8 fractions, and dextramer-positive and dextramer-negative fractions. This clonotype was counted a few times. This receptor's antigen is unknown. No quality values exist for individual bases; no much larger clone is one base distant.

The rearrangement joined TRBV7-2 to TRBJ2-7, and TRBD1 aligns with 7 junction nucleotides. The TCR originated in a man between 25 and 39 years old who received the YFV17D yellow fever vaccine. Sequencing was performed on PBMCs, taken on the day of the yellow fever booster vaccination. The DNA sequence is as follows: TGTGCCAGCAGCTTAGGTGTTGGGACAGATTCTACCTACGAGCAGTACTTC. This encodes CASSLGVGTDSTYEQYF. Extended through the reference TRBV7-2 and TRBJ2-7 proteins, this CDR3 yields the full variable domain: GAGVSQSPSNKVTEKGKDVELRCDPISGHTALYWYRQSLGQGLEFLIYFQGNSAPDKSGLPSDRFSAERTGGSVSTLTIQRTQQEDSAVYLCASSLGVGTDSTYEQYFGPGTRLTVT.